This is a list of T cell receptor beta chains from one sample in a study of blood T cell repertoires in COVID-19. Sequenced by immunoSEQ multiplex PCR; TCRdb stores in-frame clones only, minus some. This sample yields 90,000 or so clones, of which about 88% are seen a single time; more than 1% belongs to the top ten. The specimen sequenced was peripheral blood. The source of these receptors is an elderly man with active or convalescent COVID-19. Both conserved end residues are part of each CDR3. A D gene is named only where the DNA matches it firmly. The size of a clone is reported for some rows only, either as once, few or many, or as a class for expanded clones.

D	V	J	size	CDR3	DNA
TRBD1	TRBV4-2	TRBJ1-2	.	CASRWDRGNYGYTF	TGTGCCAGCAGGTGGGACAGGGGGAACTATGGCTACACCTTC
TRBD1	TRBV19	TRBJ1-2	.	CASSTSGQNYGYTF	TGTGCCAGTAGTACCTCGGGACAGAACTATGGCTACACCTTC
TRBD2	TRBV4-2	TRBJ2-1	.	CASSPSGLAPAIGQFF	TGTGCCAGCAGCCCTAGCGGGCTAGCGCCGGCAATCGGGCAGTTCTTC
.	TRBV4-3	TRBJ2-2	.	CASSPNPGDTGELFF	TGCGCCAGCAGCCCGAACCCGGGGGACACCGGGGAGCTGTTTTTT
.	TRBV4-3	TRBJ2-3	.	CASSQDRVGPDTQYF	TGCGCCAGCAGCCAAGATAGAGTGGGCCCAGATACGCAGTATTTT
.	TRBV7-9	TRBJ1-1	few	CASSLLQERNTEAFF	TGTGCCAGCAGCTTACTACAGGAGAGGAACACTGAAGCTTTCTTT
.	TRBV4-2	TRBJ2-2	.	CASSQVPEQRGTGELFF	TGTGCCAGCAGCCAAGTACCCGAACAAAGGGGGACCGGGGAGCTGTTTTTT
TRBD2	TRBV20-1	TRBJ2-3	.	CSASGGSGSTDTQYF	TGCAGTGCTAGTGGCGGGAGTGGTAGCACAGATACGCAGTATTTT
TRBD1	TRBV30	TRBJ2-7	.	CAWNRGPYEQYF	TGTGCCTGGAACAGGGGTCCCTACGAGCAGTACTTC
TRBD1	TRBV5-6	TRBJ1-2	.	CASSYTQGETNYGYTF	TGTGCCAGCAGCTATACACAGGGGGAGACCAACTATGGCTACACCTTC
TRBD2	TRBV4-3	TRBJ2-2	few	CASSPLAVTNTGELFF	TGCGCCAGCAGCCCTCTAGCGGTTACGAACACCGGGGAGCTGTTTTTT
.	TRBV2	TRBJ1-1	.	CASSYQGMNTEAFF	TGTGCCAGCAGTTACCAGGGAATGAACACTGAAGCTTTCTTT
.	TRBV4-2	TRBJ2-5	.	CASSQEEGTGETQYF	TGTGCCAGCAGCCAAGAAGAGGGAACAGGGGAGACCCAGTACTTC
TRBD1	TRBV18	TRBJ1-3	.	CASSPVGAGGENTIYF	TGTGCCAGCTCGCCAGTTGGTGCAGGGGGCGAAAACACCATATATTTT
TRBD2	TRBV24-1	TRBJ2-1	.	CATSVTSGIGNEQFF	TGTGCCACCAGTGTGACTAGCGGGATCGGTAATGAGCAGTTCTTC
.	TRBV4-2	TRBJ2-7	.	CASSQEQGGPYEQYF	TGTGCCAGCAGCCAAGAGCAGGGAGGACCTTACGAGCAGTACTTC
TRBD2	TRBV5-4	TRBJ2-1	.	CASSPSTSGLYNEQFF	TGTGCCAGCAGCCCATCGACTAGCGGGCTCTACAATGAGCAGTTCTTC
.	TRBV28	TRBJ2-7	.	CASRAPSSRVSYEQYF	TGTGCCAGCAGGGCGCCTAGCAGCCGCGTATCCTACGAGCAGTACTTC
.	TRBV6-5	TRBJ1-5	.	CASRDHRENQPQHF	TGTGCCAGCAGGGATCACAGGGAAAATCAGCCCCAGCATTTT
.	TRBV10-3	TRBJ2-3	.	CAISGLDPSDTQYF	TGTGCCATCAGTGGACTAGATCCCTCAGATACGCAGTATTTT
TRBD1	TRBV2	TRBJ2-7	.	CASSSRTGGQYF	TGTGCCAGCAGTAGCCGGACAGGGGGGCAGTACTTC
TRBD1	TRBV2	TRBJ1-1	.	CASSTGGSEAFF	TGTGCCAGCTCAACAGGGGGCTCTGAAGCTTTCTTT
.	TRBV29-1	TRBJ1-1	.	CSVVSTEAFF	TGCAGCGTTGTGTCGACTGAAGCTTTCTTT
.	TRBV7-3	TRBJ2-7	.	CASRKSRDAFGEQYF	TGTGCCAGCAGGAAGTCGCGGGACGCTTTCGGCGAGCAGTACTTC
TRBD1	TRBV28	TRBJ2-5	once	CASSSRGLQETQYF	TGTGCCAGCAGTTCCAGGGGGCTCCAAGAGACCCAGTACTTC
.	TRBV5-1	TRBJ1-2	.	CASSLGQGDGYTF	TGCGCCAGCAGCTTGGGACAAGGGGATGGCTACACCTTC
TRBD2	TRBV27	TRBJ2-6	.	CASRAGGLAMTLTF	TGTGCCAGCAGGGCCGGGGGACTAGCGATGACCCTGACTTTC
.	TRBV5-6	TRBJ1-5	once	CASSRAGANQPQHF	TGTGCCAGCAGCCGCGCAGGGGCAAATCAGCCCCAGCATTTT
TRBD1	TRBV5-1	TRBJ2-2	.	CASSSAQGAAGELFF	TGCGCCAGCAGCTCGGCACAGGGGGCGGCCGGGGAGCTGTTTTTT
TRBD1	TRBV4-1	TRBJ1-6	.	CASSQDVFDQGDNSPLHF	TGCGCCAGCAGCCAAGATGTCTTCGATCAGGGGGATAATTCACCCCTCCACTTT
.	TRBV5-4	TRBJ2-5	.	CASSLVGEETQYF	TGTGCCAGCAGCTTGGTGGGAGAAGAGACCCAGTACTTC
TRBD2	TRBV7-9	TRBJ2-5	.	CASTLAGQETQYF	TGTGCCAGCACCCTAGCGGGCCAAGAGACCCAGTACTTC
.	TRBV30	TRBJ1-2	.	CAWLQTGAGYTF	TGTGCCTGGCTCCAGACAGGCGCCGGCTACACCTTC
TRBD1	TRBV19	TRBJ1-2	.	CASSTKTGNYGYTF	TGTGCCAGTAGTACAAAGACAGGGAACTATGGCTACACCTTC